The present entry profiles one T cell receptor (beta chain) with its context. What it recognizes is unknown. TCRdb recomputed calls from the 5' RACE reads with MiXCR, one row per CDR3 protein. Of over 500,000 distinct CDR3 sequences in the sample, 17% were seen once. The CDR3 totals 17 residues. The germline V gene has CDR1 KGHDR and CDR2 SFDVKD. Unmatched junction bases numbered 13, after V lost 4 bases and J lost 3 bases. The data are from a study of T-cell memory formation after mild COVID-19. Across the whole study: For the most part, TCR clusters were specific to one donor.

Study results and caveats: CD4+ contracting clones were mainly CM and EM; CD8+ ones, EMRA.

J is TRBJ1-1 and V is TRBV24-1; 7 positions match TRBD1. This clonotype originated in an adult woman who had mild COVID-19 (a few samples of this study predate the infection). Cell type and time point are not known. The sample taken for sequencing was PBMCs or a T cell subset sorted from them (not recorded which). The CDR3 reads CATSEGGAGKRDTEAFF. The CDR3 DNA reads as TGTGCCACCAGTGAAGGGGGCGCAGGTAAACGGGACACTGAAGCTTTCTTT.